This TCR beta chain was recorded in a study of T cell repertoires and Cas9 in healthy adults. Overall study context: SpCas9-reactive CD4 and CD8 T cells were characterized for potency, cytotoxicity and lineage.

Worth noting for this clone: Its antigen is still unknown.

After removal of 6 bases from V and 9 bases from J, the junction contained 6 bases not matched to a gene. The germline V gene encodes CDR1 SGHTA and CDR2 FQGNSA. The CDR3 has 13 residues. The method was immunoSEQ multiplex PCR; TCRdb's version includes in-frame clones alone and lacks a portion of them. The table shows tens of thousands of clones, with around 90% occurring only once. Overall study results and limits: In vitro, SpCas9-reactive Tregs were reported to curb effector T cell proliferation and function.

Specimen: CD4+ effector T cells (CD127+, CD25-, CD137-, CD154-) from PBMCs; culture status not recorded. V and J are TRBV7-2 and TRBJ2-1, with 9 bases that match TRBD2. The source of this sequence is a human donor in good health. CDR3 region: CASRWTSAREQFF. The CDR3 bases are TGTGCCAGCAGGTGGACTAGCGCGCGTGAGCAGTTCTTC.